The 19 T cell receptor beta chains presented below share a single source sample, sequenced in a study of vaccination and CD4 T cells after COVID-19. Once obtained from cultured CD4+ T cells, the DNA was sequenced using the Oncomine TCR Beta short-read assay. TCRdb analysed the PCR reads with MiXCR anew, one entry per CDR3 protein. The sample shows about 14,000 distinct CDR3 sequences, roughly 55% of them seen only once. Their cognate antigens are unknown. The treatment was: approximately nine-day PBMC culture with coronavirus spike peptide pools or control peptides (ViraFEST assay). Source material: CD4+ T cells from blood, cultured in vitro. The receptors come from a human donor who had recovered from COVID-19.

This sequence joins TRBV19 and TRBJ2-3, with D possibly TRBD2 on 5 matching bases. CDR1 and CDR2 (germline): LNHDA, SQIVND (reference sequence). Deletions cut 4 bases from V and 2 bases from J, with 19 bases between. This CDR3 contains 17 residues. This CDR3 is CASSTTWPSLTTDTQYF. DNA for the CDR3: TGTGCCAGTAGTACTACCTGGCCTAGCCTTACCACAGATACGCAGTATTTT.

V gene TRBV20-1 combines with J gene TRBJ1-2, with D perhaps matching TRBD1 (6 bases). CDR3 length: 13 amino acids. Trimming took 5 bases from V and 8 from J, leaving 18 bases between them. Germline assignment: CDR1 DFQATT and CDR2 SNEGSKA (reference sequence). The CDR3 is CSAPISTGSGYTF. CDR3 nucleotide sequence: TGCAGTGCTCCGATATCTACAGGGAGCGGCTACACCTTC.

V gene TRBV6-2 or TRBV6-3 combines with J gene TRBJ1-2; 10 positions match TRBD1. Germline loops: CDR1 MNHEY, CDR2 SVGEGT. CDR3 length equals 15 residues. With V trimmed by 5 bases and J by 4 bases, 7 bases remained unmatched. In DNA form, the CDR3 reads TGTGCCAGCAGTCCGCCCCGGGACAGGGGCTATGGCTACACCTTC. This gives the protein CASSPPRDRGYGYTF.

The chain couples TRBV5-4 to TRBJ2-6, with a possible D match to TRBD1 (6 bases). This CDR3 has 17 residues. The V end was cut by 4 bases, the J end by 4 bases, with 18 bases between. Germline assignment: CDR1 SGHNT and CDR2 YYREEE (reference sequence). Here the CDR3 reads CASSGQKTGDGANVLTF. DNA of the CDR3: TGTGCCAGCAGCGGACAAAAGACAGGAGACGGGGCCAACGTCCTGACTTTC.

This clonotype was seen only once. The rearrangement links TRBV2 to TRBJ1-5; D gene ambiguous. Germline CDR1 and CDR2: SNHLY and FYNNEI. There are 16 residues in the CDR3. Trimming took off 4 bases at V and 1 base at J, with 14 bases between the two ends. Written as DNA, the CDR3 is TGTGCCAGCAGTGTGGGGTCGGGGAGGAGCAATCAGCCCCAGCATTTT. This encodes CASSVGSGRSNQPQHF. The variable domain in full, with the rest retrieved from reference TRBV2 and TRBJ1-5, is EPEVTQTPSHQVTQMGQEVILRCVPISNHLYFYWYRQILGQKVEFLVSFYNNEISEKSEIFDDQFSVERPDGSNFTLKIRSTKLEDSAMYFCASSVGSGRSNQPQHFGDGTRLSIL.

This chain uses TRBV28 with TRBJ1-2; D might be TRBD1 (6 bases). Germline V gives CDR1 MDHEN, CDR2 SYDVKM. V dropped 5 bases and J dropped 2 bases, with 12 bases sitting between them. The CDR3 is 14 amino acids. The CDR3 is CASSLPTGNYGYTF. In DNA form, the CDR3 reads TGTGCCAGCAGTCTTCCAACAGGGAACTATGGCTACACCTTC.

The gene calls are TRBV20-1 and TRBJ2-6, with D unresolved. V was clipped by 0 bases and J by 7 bases, with 13 bases between them. The CDR3 sequence is 15 residues long. Germline-derived CDR1 and CDR2 are DFQATT and SNEGSKA (reference sequence). The CDR3 coding sequence is TGCAGTGCTAGAGATAGGACCGTGGGAGCCAACGTCCTGACTTTC. This sequence encodes CSARDRTVGANVLTF.

V gene TRBV30 combines with J gene TRBJ1-1; D gene uncertain. The CDR3 spans 12 residues. Germline V gene lookup returns CDR1 GTSNPN and CDR2 SVGIG (reference sequence). Between the trimmed V and J ends, which lost 2 bases and 6 bases, there was a span of 10 bases. CDR3 residues: CAWSISVPEAFF. For the CDR3, the DNA is TGTGCCTGGAGTATCAGCGTCCCTGAAGCTTTCTTT.

This clonotype was counted a few times. V gene TRBV27 combines with J gene TRBJ2-6; D is undetermined. The V end lost 6 bases, the J end lost 2 bases, and 2 bases lay between the germline ends. Germline V gene sequence: CDR1 MNHEY, CDR2 SMNVEV (reference sequence). The CDR3 has 12 residues. The CDR3 loop is CASRAGANVLTF. Written as DNA, the CDR3 is TGTGCCAGCAGAGCTGGGGCCAACGTCCTGACTTTC.

V and J are TRBV4-1 and TRBJ1-1; no firm D call. The CDR3 contains 18 residues. Trimming stripped 2 bases from V and 5 bases from J, with 24 bases between. In germline, CDR1 is MGHRA, CDR2 YSYEKL. The CDR3 DNA follows: TGCGCCAGCAGCCAAAGTATCCTGGAGCGGGTTCGGACGACTGAAGCTTTCTTT. Translating it yields CASSQSILERVRTTEAFF.

The chain carries TRBV6-2 or TRBV6-3 and TRBJ2-5; 7 positions agree with TRBD2. The V segment lost 6 bases and the J segment 3 bases; nucleotides outside the gene matches: 7. In germline, CDR1 is MNHEY, CDR2 SVGEGT. The CDR3 sequence is 14 residues long. The CDR3 reads CASRQMLAEETQYF. The CDR3 DNA sequence: TGTGCCAGCAGACAAATGCTAGCGGAAGAGACCCAGTACTTC.

This clonotype was seen a few times. The chain carries TRBV7-2 and TRBJ1-1, with D possibly being TRBD1 (5 bases). This CDR3 has 15 amino acids. The germline CDR1 and CDR2 sequences are SGHTA and FQGNSA. Deletions cut 5 bases from V and 5 bases from J, with 18 bases between. CDR3 coding DNA: TGTGCCAGCAGCGAAAGACAGAGGTCACGTACTGAAGCTTTCTTT. It translates to CASSERQRSRTEAFF.

The rearrangement links TRBV20-1 to TRBJ1-3; D remains ambiguous. This CDR3 spans 12 amino acids. Germline CDR1 and CDR2: DFQATT and SNEGSKA (reference sequence). Trimming took 6 bases from V and 0 from J, leaving 6 bases between them. CDR3 protein: CSAQISGNTIYF. CDR3 sequence (DNA): TGCAGTGCCCAGATCTCTGGAAACACCATATATTTT.

The chain has TRBV18 and TRBJ1-5, with TRBD1 as a possible D gene (5 bases). Deletions cut 2 bases from V and 7 bases from J, with 18 bases between. Germline-derived CDR1 and CDR2 are KGHSH and LQKENI. This CDR3 comprises 16 residues. CDR3 residues: CASSPSPAQGGQPQHF. Here the CDR3 DNA reads TGTGCCAGCTCACCATCACCTGCCCAGGGAGGCCAGCCCCAGCATTTT.

The CDR3 DNA follows: TGTGCCAGCTCTGAGTGGGGACAGGGAGATTCACCCCTCCACTTT. Translation gives CASSEWGQGDSPLHF. The chain recombines TRBV18 with TRBJ1-6, with 9 positions matching TRBD1. V lost 6 bases to trimming and J lost 8 bases; unmatched junction nucleotides: 8. The CDR3 totals 15 residues. Per germline, CDR1 KGHSH and CDR2 LQKENI.

V is TRBV28 and J is TRBJ2-3; a possible D gene is TRBD1 (5 bases). V was cut by 3 bases and J by 5 bases, with 9 bases left in between. Germline values: CDR1 MDHEN, CDR2 SYDVKM. This CDR3 spans 13 amino acids. CDR3 bases: TGTGCCAGCAGTTTGGCAGGGATAGATACGCAGTATTTT. Its translation is CASSLAGIDTQYF.

This clonotype was counted only a few times. The rearrangement joins TRBV6-5 to TRBJ2-1; D may be TRBD2 (5 bases). Deletions cut 0 bases from V and 1 base from J, with 13 bases between. CDR1 and CDR2 from the germline V gene are MNHEY and SVGAGI. CDR3 length equals 17 residues. CDR3 nucleotides: TGTGCCAGCAGTTACTCGGGGTTATTAGCGTCCTACAATGAGCAGTTCTTC. This translates into CASSYSGLLASYNEQFF.

This clonotype was seen more than once but under ten times. This sequence joins TRBV7-9 and TRBJ2-1; TRBD2 might be the D (6 bases). The CDR3 spans 15 residues. Germline V CDR1 and CDR2: SEHNR, FQNEAQ (reference sequence). Trimming removed 5 bases from V and 4 bases from J, with 15 bases in between. Here the CDR3 reads CASSPRDSPYNEQFF. For the CDR3, the DNA is TGTGCCAGCAGCCCCCGGGACTCGCCATACAATGAGCAGTTCTTC.

This clonotype was detected a few times. V is TRBV6-4 and J is TRBJ2-5; weak D call: TRBD2 (5 bases). The CDR3 contains 14 residues. CDR1 and CDR2 from the germline V gene are MRHNA and SNTAGT. The V gene lost 3 bases and the J gene lost 0 bases, with 8 bases spanning the gap. CDR3 amino acids: CASSDGRDQETQYF. The CDR3 bases are TGTGCCAGCAGTGATGGGCGGGACCAAGAGACCCAGTACTTC.